A single sample is the source of the 29 T cell receptor beta chains below, sequenced in a study of identical twins. From the 5' RACE reads, TCRdb called clonotypes with MiXCR, one entry per CDR3 protein. The data show a few hundred thousand distinct CDR3 sequences, approximately 18% seen once. The source material was naive T cells sorted from blood. These receptors originate from a man aged 45-65 years in good health.

J is TRBJ2-7 and V is TRBV6-5, with 10 nucleotides matching TRBD2. V trimming: 2 bases; J trimming: 4 bases; junction bases outside the gene matches: 11. The CDR3 extends over 17 amino acids. CDR1 and CDR2 (germline): MNHEY, SVGAGI. As DNA, the CDR3 is TGTGCCAGCAGTTACCGCTCCCCTAGCGGGAGAAGGTACGAGCAGTACTTC. This translates into CASSYRSPSGRRYEQYF.

This clonotype was recorded at least ten times. The rearrangement links TRBV28 to TRBJ2-1; 8 bases align to TRBD2. CDR3 length equals 15 residues. Germline values: CDR1 MDHEN, CDR2 SYDVKM. With V trimmed by 5 bases and J by 6 bases, 9 bases remained unmatched. CDR3 DNA: TGTGCCAGCAGTATTCGTGGCGGGAGGTCCAATGAGCAGTTCTTC. The encoded protein is CASSIRGGRSNEQFF.

The V and J genes are TRBV3-1 and TRBJ2-3, with 11 nucleotides matching TRBD2. Germline lookup yields CDR1 LGHDT and CDR2 YNNKEL (reference sequence). Losses at the gene ends were 5 bases for V and 2 bases for J; bases not matched to a gene: 6. CDR3 length equals 16 residues. This chain's CDR3 is CASSSTSGGFTDTQYF. The CDR3 nucleotides are TGTGCCAGCAGCTCTACTAGCGGGGGTTTCACAGATACGCAGTATTTT.

Note on this clonotype: A much larger clone lies a single base off, so this may be a read error. Here the CDR3 omits its conserved ending phenylalanine or tryptophan, so a read error is the likely source. CDR3 loop: CSVVRDRRDEQYL. In DNA form, the CDR3 reads TGCAGCGTTGTACGCGACAGGAGGGACGAGCAGTACTTA. This chain joins TRBV29-1 and TRBJ2-7; D is possibly TRBD1 or TRBD2 (6 bases each). CDR3 length: 13 amino acids. Trimming shortened V by 4 bases and J by 5 bases, and 15 bases separated the two germline ends. Per germline, CDR1 SQVTM and CDR2 ANQGSEA.

This chain uses TRBV20-1 with TRBJ2-7; 10 bases match TRBD2. The CDR3 totals 18 residues. Germline V gene sequence: CDR1 DFQATT, CDR2 SNEGSKA (reference sequence). The V and J ends lost 1 base and 4 bases, in that order; junction bases with no gene match: 16. CDR3 DNA: TGCAGTGCTAGAGTCGAATGGGCTAGCGGGAGTAGGAGTTACGAGCAGTACTTC. This translates into CSARVEWASGSRSYEQYF.

This clonotype was seen at least ten times. The J gene is TRBJ2-1, the V gene TRBV24-1; D unresolved. CDR3 length equals 13 residues. The V end lost 0 bases, the J end lost 7 bases, and 6 bases lay between the germline ends. Germline CDR1 and CDR2: KGHDR and SFDVKD. This CDR3 reads CATSDLFFNEQFF. The DNA for the CDR3 is TGTGCCACCAGTGATTTGTTCTTTAATGAGCAGTTCTTC.

The table lists this clonotype with a few counts. The chain combines TRBV7-8 with TRBJ2-7; D is perhaps TRBD1 (6 bases). The germline gives CDR1 SGHVS, CDR2 FQNEAQ. The V end was cut by 3 bases, the J end by 7 bases, with 19 bases between. The CDR3 is made up of 15 amino acids. CDR3 sequence (DNA): TGTGCCAGCAGCTTGCAGGGGAAAATGAATCAGGAGCAGTACTTC. It codes for CASSLQGKMNQEQYF.

This clonotype has ten or more counts. Here the CDR3 DNA reads TGCAGCGCAGCATATCTGGAAGCCAAAAACATTCAGTACTTC. Amino acids: CSAAYLEAKNIQYF. This chain connects TRBV29-1 to TRBJ2-4; D unresolved. Germline values: CDR1 SQVTM, CDR2 ANQGSEA. This CDR3 is 14 amino acids long. Trimming stripped 7 bases from V and 0 bases from J, with 13 bases between.

This clonotype was seen a handful of times. This rearrangement joins TRBV6-1 to TRBJ1-5; D is unresolved. The V end lost 5 bases, the J end lost 6 bases, and 17 bases lay between the germline ends. From germline, CDR1 is MNHNS and CDR2 SASEGT. The CDR3 has 15 residues. CDR3 coding DNA: TGTGCCAGCAGTAGCGGCCAGGTACAAGTTCAGCCCCAGCATTTT. Its translation: CASSSGQVQVQPQHF.

This clonotype was seen ten or more times. The V call is TRBV30, the J call TRBJ1-4, with TRBD1 matching over 9 bases. The CDR3 sequence is 14 residues long. The junction had 9 bases not matched to a gene; V was cut back by 0 bases and J by 13 bases. The germline gives CDR1 GTSNPN, CDR2 SVGIG (reference sequence). CDR3 residues: CAWSVGSTGGLLFF. CDR3 coding DNA: TGTGCCTGGAGTGTGGGTTCGACAGGGGGATTACTGTTTTTT.

V gene TRBV10-3 combines with J gene TRBJ2-1, with 9 bases matching TRBD2. Germline CDR1 ENHRY, CDR2 SYGVKD. The CDR3 contains 16 residues. J was trimmed by 0 bases and V by 6 bases; bases with no gene match: 6. CDR3 loop: CAISFGLASSYNEQFF. The CDR3 DNA is TGTGCCATCAGCTTCGGACTAGCGAGCTCCTACAATGAGCAGTTCTTC.

The rearrangement joins TRBV5-6 to TRBJ2-3; D gene uncertain. The CDR3 sequence is 12 residues long. The germline CDR1 and CDR2 sequences are SGHDT and YYEEEE. Trimming stripped 3 bases from V and 11 bases from J, with 13 bases between. The CDR3 is CASSYGPLWQYF. The CDR3 bases are TGTGCCAGCAGCTACGGGCCCTTATGGCAGTATTTT.

This clonotype was detected a few times. CDR3 DNA sequence: TGTGCCAGCAGTTACCCGCGGACATTCCTGGCGGACCCGCAACTCAATGAGCAGTTCTTC. This encodes CASSYPRTFLADPQLNEQFF. This chain connects TRBV6-2 or TRBV6-3 to TRBJ2-1, with a possible D match to TRBD1 (5 bases). V was shortened by 2 bases and J by 6 bases, with 29 bases between the two germline ends. Germline V gene data show CDR1 as MNHEY and CDR2 as SVGEGT. The CDR3 covers 20 residues.

The chain couples TRBV4-3 to TRBJ1-2; D remains unclear. From germline, CDR1 is LGHNA and CDR2 YSLEER. Deletions cut 2 bases from V and 4 bases from J, with 14 bases between. CDR3 length: 15 amino acids. CDR3 nucleotide sequence: TGCGCCAGCAGCCAAACGGTTATGGGCGGCTATGGCTACACCTTC. Translation: CASSQTVMGGYGYTF.

This clonotype has at least ten counts. The chain links TRBV27 to TRBJ1-2; a possible D gene is TRBD1 (6 bases). Germline CDR1 is MNHEY and CDR2 is SMNVEV (reference sequence). CDR3 size: 17 residues. V was pared by 3 bases and J by 2 bases, with 19 bases between. The CDR3 loop is CASSFKAGGRLNYGYTF. The DNA for the CDR3 is TGTGCCAGCAGTTTTAAGGCCGGGGGCCGGTTGAACTATGGCTACACCTTC.

The gene calls are TRBV12-3 or TRBV12-4 and TRBJ2-7, with D perhaps matching TRBD2 (6 bases). Trimming removed 6 bases from V and 7 bases from J, with 7 bases in between. CDR3 size: 10 residues. This CDR3 is CASSGGEQYF. The CDR3, as DNA: TGTGCCAGCAGCGGAGGGGAGCAGTACTTC.

This clonotype occurred a few times. The chain has TRBV5-1 and TRBJ2-2, with D perhaps matching TRBD1 or TRBD2 (5 bases each). In germline, CDR1 is SGHRS, CDR2 YFSETQ. This CDR3 is 13 amino acids long. Trimming took off 7 bases at V and 0 bases at J, with 7 bases between the two ends. The CDR3 sequence is CASGGPNTGELFF. DNA of the CDR3: TGCGCCAGCGGGGGACCGAACACCGGGGAGCTGTTTTTT.

The chain carries TRBV28 and TRBJ2-7; D is perhaps TRBD2 (6 bases). Trimming removed 7 bases from V and 0 bases from J, with 16 bases in between. The CDR3 extends over 15 amino acids. The V gene's germline CDR1 is MDHEN and CDR2 SYDVKM. CDR3 sequence: CASNPVGGNSYEQYF. CDR3 sequence (DNA): TGTGCCAGCAACCCGGTAGGCGGGAACTCCTACGAGCAGTACTTC.

The chain combines TRBV20-1 with TRBJ2-7; D assignment may be TRBD1 or TRBD2 (6 bases each). The germline V gene has CDR1 DFQATT and CDR2 SNEGSKA (reference sequence). Trimming shortened V by 1 base and J by 7 bases, and 14 bases separated the two germline ends. There are 13 residues in the CDR3. CDR3 in amino acids: CSARAGAYNEQYF. The CDR3 DNA sequence: TGCAGTGCTAGAGCGGGGGCCTACAATGAGCAGTACTTC.

This clonotype was seen only a few times. The J gene is TRBJ2-1, the V gene TRBV4-3, with D hard to call. Germline V gene sequence: CDR1 LGHNA, CDR2 YSLEER. The CDR3 is 15 amino acids. The V end lost 2 bases, the J end lost 0 bases, and 8 bases lay between the germline ends. The CDR3 loop reads CASSQLVSSYNEQFF. CDR3 bases: TGCGCCAGCAGCCAACTGGTGAGCTCCTACAATGAGCAGTTCTTC.

The chain carries TRBV29-1 and TRBJ2-7; TRBD1 matches at 9 bases. The CDR3 has 13 amino acids. The J segment lost 4 bases and the V segment lost 6 bases, leaving 7 bases of the junction unmatched. From germline, CDR1 is SQVTM and CDR2 ANQGSEA. CDR3: CSVAPGTGYEQYF. CDR3 nucleotide sequence: TGCAGCGTAGCCCCCGGGACAGGGTACGAGCAGTACTTC.

This clonotype was observed a few times. The chain combines TRBV7-2 with TRBJ2-7, with 9 bases lining up with TRBD2. The CDR3 is made up of 14 amino acids. V shed 5 bases, J shed 6 bases, and the junction held 8 bases outside the gene matches. Germline CDR1 SGHTA, CDR2 FQGNSA. CDR3 loop: CASSAGLAASEQYF. The CDR3 region has the DNA TGTGCCAGCAGCGCGGGACTAGCAGCCTCCGAGCAGTACTTC.

This chain uses TRBV19 with TRBJ1-1, with 10 bases lining up with TRBD1. Trimming at V came to 4 bases and at J to 1 base, leaving 3 bases not matched to a gene. Germline lookup yields CDR1 LNHDA and CDR2 SQIVND (reference sequence). This CDR3 region has 15 residues. CDR3 sequence reads: CASSKDRGSNTEAFF. In DNA form, the CDR3 reads TGTGCCAGTAGTAAGGACAGGGGGTCGAACACTGAAGCTTTCTTT.

The chain is built from TRBV6-1 and TRBJ2-2; D is ambiguous. The CDR3 is made up of 16 amino acids. Germline V gene lookup returns CDR1 MNHNS and CDR2 SASEGT. V gave up 6 bases and J gave up 0 bases, with 14 bases separating them. The CDR3 spells CASSLGLTTNTGELFF. The CDR3 DNA reads as TGTGCCAGCAGCTTGGGGTTGACAACGAACACCGGGGAGCTGTTTTTT.

This clonotype was seen a handful of times. The chain carries TRBV20-1 and TRBJ2-2, with D possibly being TRBD2 (6 bases). Germline V lookup: CDR1 DFQATT, CDR2 SNEGSKA (reference sequence). V was trimmed by 3 bases and J by 0 bases, leaving 17 bases between them. The CDR3 consists of 17 residues. The chain's CDR3 is CSASVPGGFANTGELFF. CDR3 bases: TGCAGTGCTAGCGTTCCAGGAGGGTTCGCGAACACCGGGGAGCTGTTTTTT.

This clonotype was seen a handful of times. The CDR3 is CASSLALGLAGPLRQQFF. Written as DNA, the CDR3 is TGTGCCAGCAGTTTAGCCCTAGGACTAGCGGGTCCCCTCAGGCAGCAGTTCTTC. The genes are TRBV12-3 or TRBV12-4 and TRBJ2-1, with 11 bases aligning to TRBD2. This CDR3 has 18 residues. V was pared by 0 bases and J by 11 bases, with 15 bases of the junction left unmatched.

This clonotype has a single count. A much bigger clone sits one base away, suggesting this may be a read error. Because it lacks the conserved phenylalanine or tryptophan at the end, this CDR3 is likely a read error. V is TRBV28 and J is TRBJ2-7; D may match TRBD1 or TRBD2 (7 bases each). The ends were cut back, 7 bases at V and 6 bases at J, with 13 bases in the middle. The CDR3 length is 12 residues. Germline CDR1 is MDHEN and CDR2 is SYDVKM. The CDR3 coding sequence is TGTGCCAGCACCAGGGGGGGGCCCGAGCAGTACTCC. The encoded protein is CASTRGGPEQYS.

This rearrangement joins TRBV12-3 or TRBV12-4 to TRBJ2-4; 11 bases map to TRBD1. V was clipped by 5 bases and J by 1 base; unmatched bases: 4. The CDR3 has 16 residues. The CDR3: CASSPGQGAAKNIQYF. For the CDR3, the DNA is TGTGCCAGCAGTCCCGGACAGGGGGCGGCCAAAAACATTCAGTACTTC.

This clonotype was recorded at least ten times. J is TRBJ1-2 and V is TRBV5-5; D remains ambiguous. CDR3 size: 13 residues. In germline, CDR1 is SGHKS, CDR2 YYEKEE (reference sequence). V was clipped by 0 bases and J by 8 bases, with 11 bases between them. The CDR3 DNA reads TGTGCCAGCAGCTTGGTTGTAGATCGGGGCTACACCTTC. It yields the protein CASSLVVDRGYTF.